Presented here are 30 T cell receptor beta chains from one specimen sequenced in a study of T cells in Graves' hyperthyroidism and ophthalmopathy. It was RNA transcripts that yielded the amplified TCR beta CDR3 regions. The study used the HTBI primer set for a first-round RT-PCR of the TCR CDR3. TCRdb redid the calling of the multiplex PCR reads with MiXCR, one entry per CDR3 protein. The sample holds approximately 640,000 distinct CDR3 sequences, roughly 45% seen once. The sequencing sample was made of peripheral blood or thyroid tissue (not recorded which). These receptors came from an adult man with Graves' disease, either hyperthyroidism or ophthalmopathy (not recorded which).

This chain joins TRBV15 and TRBJ1-5; D remains unclear. This CDR3 has 16 residues. Germline V gene data show CDR1 as LNHNV and CDR2 as YYDKDF (reference sequence). Between the trimmed V and J ends, which lost 3 bases and 7 bases, there was a span of 19 bases. This CDR3 reads CATSSLDPLGEQPQHF. The CDR3 coding sequence is TGTGCCACCAGCAGTTTAGATCCCCTCGGGGAGCAGCCCCAGCATTTT.

The CDR3 DNA reads as TGTGCCAGCAGAATAGGACCGACCTATGGCTACACCTTC. Protein: CASRIGPTYGYTF. The gene calls are TRBV12-3 or TRBV12-4 and TRBJ1-2; D call uncertain. The CDR3 consists of 13 residues. Trimming removed 6 bases from V and 4 bases from J, with 12 bases in between.

This clonotype was detected only a few times. The chain combines TRBV7-9 with TRBJ1-1, with 7 bases aligning to TRBD1. V gave up 4 bases and J gave up 5 bases; unmatched junction bases: 7. Germline CDR1 is SEHNR and CDR2 is FQNEAQ (reference sequence). CDR3 length: 14 residues. The chain's CDR3 is CASSSDRVWTEAFF. As DNA, the CDR3 is TGTGCCAGCAGCTCCGACAGGGTCTGGACTGAAGCTTTCTTT. The full variable domain, in which reference TRBV7-9 and TRBJ1-1 provide the parts outside the CDR3, is DTGVSQNPRHKITKRGQNVTFRCDPISEHNRLYWYRQTLGQGPEFLTYFQNEAQLEKSRLLSDRFSAERPKGSFSTLEIQRTEQGDSAMYLCASSSDRVWTEAFFGQGTRLTVV.

This clonotype appeared many times. A read error may account for a junction end that differs from germline. The chain uses TRBV7-2 and TRBJ1-4, with unresolved D. This CDR3 has 14 residues. Per the germline V gene, CDR1 is SGHTA and CDR2 is FQGNSA. CDR3 in DNA: TGCGCCAGCAGCTTGTTGGCGGACGGGGAAAAACTGTTTTTT. The encoded protein is CASSLLADGEKLFF.

This clonotype came up a few times. The genes are TRBV27 and TRBJ1-1; possibly TRBD1 for D (5 bases). V was cut by 8 bases and J by 5 bases, with 15 bases left in between. The CDR3 has 13 residues. CDR1 is MNHEY and CDR2 is SMNVEV in the germline V gene (reference sequence). This CDR3 is CASEDGAGTEAFF. The CDR3 DNA reads as TGTGCCAGCGAAGATGGGGCCGGAACTGAAGCTTTCTTT.

This clonotype has a count of ten or more. The rearrangement joins TRBV2 to TRBJ2-7, with 10 bases identical to TRBD1. This CDR3 comprises 12 residues. V trimming: 5 bases; J trimming: 6 bases; junction bases outside the gene matches: 1. Germline lookup yields CDR1 SNHLY and CDR2 FYNNEI. CDR3 sequence: CASSRDRGEQYF. CDR3 bases: TGTGCCAGCAGTAGGGACAGGGGCGAGCAGTACTTC.

In this sample, this clonotype turned up many times. The chain is built from TRBV5-1 and TRBJ1-2; 9 nucleotides line up with TRBD1. CDR1 and CDR2 (germline): SGHRS, YFSETQ. This CDR3 comprises 16 residues. Unmatched junction bases numbered 6, after V lost 1 base and J lost 2 bases. The CDR3 region is CASSLSPGQGNYGYTF. DNA for the CDR3: TGCGCCAGCAGCTTGTCGCCGGGACAGGGCAACTATGGCTACACCTTC.

Details on this clonotype: A much larger clonotype is one base distant, so this may be a read error. The V and J genes are TRBV10-2 and TRBJ1-5, with TRBD1 matching 11 bases. The V gene's germline CDR1 is WSHSY and CDR2 SAAADI. The CDR3 sequence is 16 residues long. The CDR3 loop is CASGDFGQGAYQPQHF. The DNA for the CDR3 is TGCGCCAGCGGTGATTTCGGACAGGGGGCTTATCAGCCCCAGCATTTT.

This clonotype occurred many times. This chain joins TRBV25-1 and TRBJ2-6; tentative D call: TRBD1 (6 bases). Germline lookup yields CDR1 MGHDK and CDR2 SYGVNS. This CDR3 has 18 amino acids. The germline V and J ends were trimmed by 2 bases and 4 bases, with 18 bases remaining between them. The CDR3 coding sequence is TGTGCCAGCAGTGAAGCTATAACGAACAGGGCCGGGGCCAACGTCCTGACTTTC. This codes for CASSEAITNRAGANVLTF.

This clonotype occurred many times. The chain couples TRBV7-9 to TRBJ2-7; no clear D. The length of the CDR3 is 12 residues. Germline CDR1 reads SEHNR; CDR2 reads FQNEAQ (reference sequence). V was pared by 5 bases and J by 3 bases, with 8 bases between. The CDR3 loop is CASSQTDYEQYF. CDR3 sequence (DNA): TGTGCCAGCAGCCAAACAGACTACGAGCAGTACTTC.

This chain joins TRBV2 and TRBJ1-5; 8 nucleotides align to TRBD1. The CDR3 length is 14 residues. Germline CDR1 and CDR2: SNHLY and FYNNEI. The V gene end was trimmed by 8 bases and the J gene end by 3 bases; junction bases not matched to a gene: 6. CDR3 bases: TGTGCCAGCGTAACAGGGGGGCTCAATCAGCCCCAGCATTTT. Protein sequence: CASVTGGLNQPQHF.

Remarks on this clonotype: This sequence may be a read error, since a much larger clone differs from it by one base. This chain links TRBV9 with TRBJ2-6; D not resolved. CDR1 and CDR2 (germline): SGDLS, YYNGEE. This CDR3 comprises 13 residues. V gave up 10 bases and J gave up 2 bases, with 10 bases separating them. CDR3 region: CAGNAPGANVLTF. The DNA of the CDR3 is TGTGCCGGCAATGCCCCTGGGGCCAACGTCCTGACTTTC.

This clonotype was observed a handful of times. The chain recombines TRBV20-1 with TRBJ2-7, with 11 bases fitting TRBD2. Germline V lookup: CDR1 DFQATT, CDR2 SNEGSKA (reference sequence). V shed 0 bases, J shed 10 bases, and the junction held 5 bases outside the gene matches. The CDR3 spans 13 residues. CDR3 bases: TGCAGTGCTAGAGAGGTTACTAGCGGGAGACAGTACTTC. Its translation: CSAREVTSGRQYF.

This clonotype appeared once. This CDR3 reads CSASSDSRYGYTF. Written as DNA, the CDR3 is TGCAGTGCCAGCAGCGACAGCCGCTATGGCTACACCTTC. This chain joins TRBV20-1 and TRBJ1-2; perhaps TRBD1 as D (5 bases). The length of the CDR3 is 13 residues. Between the trimmed V and J ends, which lost 6 bases and 4 bases, there was a span of 15 bases. CDR1 DFQATT and CDR2 SNEGSKA come from the germline V gene (reference sequence).

This rearrangement joins TRBV20-1 to TRBJ1-4, with 10 bases lining up with TRBD1. V lost 7 bases and J lost 0; bases outside the gene matches: 29. In germline, CDR1 is DFQATT, CDR2 SNEGSKA (reference sequence). The CDR3 length is 23 residues. CDR3 region: CSVLRWGPRTGGASPATNEKLFF. The CDR3 DNA is TGCAGTGTGCTTAGATGGGGGCCCCGGACAGGGGGTGCAAGTCCTGCAACTAATGAAAAACTGTTTTTT.

This rearrangement joins TRBV11-2 to TRBJ1-1, with a weak D call TRBD1 (5 bases). Germline lookup yields CDR1 SGHAT and CDR2 FQNNGV. The CDR3 spans 12 residues. The V end was cut by 1 base, the J end by 11 bases, with 11 bases between. This CDR3 reads CASSLVAPGAFF. The CDR3 DNA is TGTGCCAGCAGCTTAGTGGCACCAGGGGCTTTCTTT.

This clonotype was observed a few times. The chain joins TRBV2 to TRBJ2-6; D not resolved. V was clipped by 6 bases and J by 0 bases, with 9 bases between them. CDR3 length: 15 amino acids. From germline, CDR1 is SNHLY and CDR2 FYNNEI. As DNA, the CDR3 is TGTGCCAGCAGCAGCAAGAGCTCTGGGGCCAACGTCCTGACTTTC. Encoded protein: CASSSKSSGANVLTF.

This clonotype showed up many times. The chain couples TRBV29-1 to TRBJ1-1; 8 bases line up with TRBD1. The V gene end was trimmed by 1 base and the J gene end by 5 bases; junction bases not matched to a gene: 3. The CDR3 totals 13 residues. Per germline, CDR1 SQVTM and CDR2 ANQGSEA. For the CDR3, the DNA is TGCAGCGTTGAAGGGACAGGGAGGACTGAAGCTTTCTTT. As protein: CSVEGTGRTEAFF. Variable domain in full (rest from reference TRBV29-1 and TRBJ1-1): SAVISQKPSRDICQRGTSLTIQCQVDSQVTMMFWYRQQPGQSLTLIATANQGSEATYESGFVIDKFPISRPNLTFSTLTVSNMSPEDSSIYLCSVEGTGRTEAFFGQGTRLTVV.

This clonotype was counted only a few times. The V and J genes are TRBV7-2 and TRBJ2-5, with D maybe TRBD2 (5 bases). The germline CDR1 and CDR2 sequences are SGHTA and FQGNSA. CDR3 length equals 16 residues. Trimming left V 9 bases short and J 7 bases short, with 27 bases between. CDR3 nucleotide sequence: TGTGCCAGTAGTATTCGTGGGCAGAGCCGAGGAGGGACCCAGTACTTC. It yields the protein CASSIRGQSRGGTQYF.

This clonotype was observed many times. The rearrangement joins TRBV2 to TRBJ1-5, with D unresolved. The germline V gene has CDR1 SNHLY and CDR2 FYNNEI. This CDR3 comprises 14 residues. Trimming stripped 6 bases from V and 0 bases from J, with 9 bases between. The DNA for the CDR3 is TGTGCCAGCAGAGGTGTGGGTAGCAATCAGCCCCAGCATTTT. This gives the protein CASRGVGSNQPQHF.

The chain recombines TRBV7-8 with TRBJ2-5, with D possibly matching TRBD1 (5 bases). Deletions cut 8 bases from V and 2 bases from J, with 15 bases between. CDR1 is SGHVS and CDR2 is FQNEAQ in the germline V gene. This CDR3 has 14 residues. This chain's CDR3 is CASALDSSQETQYF. The CDR3 nucleotides are TGTGCCAGCGCCCTTGACAGCTCTCAAGAGACCCAGTACTTC.

V and J are TRBV5-6 and TRBJ2-7; D call uncertain. V lost 5 bases, J lost 0 bases, and 9 bases lay in between. CDR1 is SGHDT and CDR2 is YYEEEE in the germline V gene. CDR3 length: 13 amino acids. The DNA of the CDR3 is TGTGCCAGCAGAGCCCGGCACTCCTACGAGCAGTACTTC. Encoded protein: CASRARHSYEQYF.

The table lists this clonotype with a count of one. The chain is built from TRBV20-1 and TRBJ1-2; 7 positions agree with TRBD1. Trimming at V came to 2 bases and at J to 7 bases, leaving 13 bases not matched to a gene. This CDR3 contains 15 residues. Germline CDR1 DFQATT, CDR2 SNEGSKA (reference sequence). CDR3 bases: TGCAGTGCTAGACAACAAAACAGGGGAGAGGGTGGCTACACCTTC. Protein: CSARQQNRGEGGYTF.

Concerning this clonotype itself: It may be a read error: a sequence one base away is much more abundant. The chain links TRBV2 to TRBJ2-7; weak D call: TRBD1 (5 bases). The ends were cut back, 4 bases at V and 7 bases at J, with 17 bases in the middle. This CDR3 is built from 14 residues. CDR1 and CDR2 (germline): SNHLY, FYNNEI. The CDR3 region is CASSARAGLGEQYF. CDR3 DNA sequence: TGTGCCAGCAGTGCTCGGGCAGGGCTCGGGGAGCAGTACTTC.

V is TRBV2 and J is TRBJ1-6; 9 nucleotides agree with TRBD1. The last part of the DNA fits TRBJ1-5 better; the J call may be wrong. Germline values: CDR1 SNHLY, CDR2 FYNNEI. The CDR3 runs 14 residues. CDR3 amino acids: CASGTGTSNQPQHF. The DNA of the CDR3 is TGTGCCAGCGGGACAGGGACAAGCAATCAGCCCCAGCATTTT.

This clonotype was seen only a few times. The chain couples TRBV5-1 to TRBJ1-4; no definite D call. Germline V CDR1 and CDR2: SGHRS, YFSETQ. CDR3 length: 15 residues. The germline V and J ends were trimmed by 1 base and 5 bases, with 12 bases remaining between them. This CDR3 is CASSLSLDGNEKLFF. CDR3 coding DNA: TGCGCCAGCAGCTTGAGTCTGGACGGAAATGAAAAACTGTTTTTT.

This clonotype was observed at least ten times. This chain joins TRBV2 and TRBJ1-2; D gene uncertain. There are 12 residues in the CDR3. V lost 4 bases and J lost 14, with 17 bases in between. Germline CDR1 SNHLY, CDR2 FYNNEI. CDR3 bases: TGTGCCAGCAGTGTGGCCCTGGGTCGTGGAACCTTC. Translation: CASSVALGRGTF.

This clonotype was seen repeatedly, ten times or more. The chain has TRBV7-2 and TRBJ1-1; weak D call: TRBD1 (5 bases). Deletions cut 3 bases from V and 1 base from J, with 9 bases between. CDR1 and CDR2 (germline): SGHTA, FQGNSA. This CDR3 spans 14 amino acids. The CDR3 is CASSFREGNTEAFF. DNA for the CDR3: TGTGCCAGCAGCTTCAGGGAGGGGAACACTGAAGCTTTCTTT.

V gene TRBV10-3 combines with J gene TRBJ1-4, with 8 bases matching TRBD1. V lost 11 bases, J lost 5 bases, and 10 bases stayed unmatched. This CDR3 has 14 amino acids. CDR1 is ENHRY and CDR2 is SYGVKD in the germline V gene. DNA of the CDR3: TGTGCCGTCGGACAGGGAAAATCGAATGAAAAACTGTTTTTT. Translating it yields CAVGQGKSNEKLFF.

This clonotype has a handful of counts. The rearrangement uses TRBV24-1 and TRBJ2-2; D is tentatively TRBD1 or TRBD2 (5 bases each). In germline, CDR1 is KGHDR, CDR2 SFDVKD. The ends were cut back, 4 bases at V and 0 bases at J, with 11 bases in the middle. The CDR3 totals 16 residues. The CDR3 loop reads CATSEYGTANTGELFF. Here the CDR3 DNA reads TGTGCCACCAGTGAATATGGGACCGCGAACACCGGGGAGCTGTTTTTT.